The next 17 T cell receptor beta chains were all read from a single sample in a study of blood T cell repertoires in COVID-19. Some clones are missing from TCRdb's copy, which holds only in-frame ones; the method was immunoSEQ multiplex PCR. The sample contains about 310,000 clones, 89% of which appear only once. Sample: PBMCs or T cells enriched from blood (not recorded which). The origin of the receptors is a woman aged 40 to 50 who had recovered from COVID-19.

The chain recombines TRBV6-2 or TRBV6-3 with TRBJ2-7; 7 nucleotides match TRBD2. CDR1 is MNHEY and CDR2 is SVGEGT in the germline V gene. The CDR3 sequence is 13 residues long. V dropped 4 bases and J dropped 4; count of bases not matched to a gene: 4. CDR3 loop: CASSWGLRYEQYF. CDR3 nucleotide sequence: TGTGCCAGCAGTTGGGGACTAAGGTACGAGCAGTACTTC.

This clone was counted ten times or more. The chain links TRBV3-1 (or the pseudogene TRBV3-2) to TRBJ1-2; D might be TRBD1 (6 bases). The CDR3 is 15 residues long. Germline CDR1 LGHDT, CDR2 YNNKEL (reference sequence). The V end lost 6 bases, the J end lost 3 bases, and 17 bases lay between the germline ends. The CDR3 nucleotides read TGTGCCAGCAGTCAATCAACAGGGAACTACTATGGCTACACCTTC. It is translated as CASSQSTGNYYGYTF.

This clone was seen more than once but under ten times. The chain couples TRBV2 to TRBJ1-2, with TRBD1 identical over 11 bases. The CDR3 runs 16 residues. J was trimmed by 4 bases and V by 6 bases; bases with no gene match: 10. Germline CDR1 and CDR2: SNHLY and FYNNEI. The CDR3 sequence: CASRDPTGQGVYGYTF. CDR3 coding DNA: TGTGCCAGCAGGGACCCAACGGGACAGGGGGTCTATGGCTACACCTTC.

The chain couples TRBV5-4 to TRBJ2-3; no definite D call. The germline CDR1 and CDR2 sequences are SGHNT and YYREEE (reference sequence). The CDR3 has 12 amino acids. Trimming left V 3 bases short and J 1 base short, with 3 bases between. CDR3 sequence (DNA): TGTGCCAGCAGCTCCGGCACAGATACGCAGTATTTT. Translation: CASSSGTDTQYF.

V gene TRBV9 combines with J gene TRBJ2-2, with 10 bases identical to TRBD1. The CDR3 runs 15 residues. V trimming: 4 bases; J trimming: 5 bases; junction bases outside the gene matches: 5. Germline CDR1 is SGDLS and CDR2 is YYNGEE. This CDR3 is CASSPDRGGTGELFF. As DNA, the CDR3 is TGTGCCAGCAGCCCGGACAGGGGGGGGACCGGGGAGCTGTTTTTT.

This chain links TRBV27 with TRBJ2-2, with 15 bases aligning to TRBD2. The CDR3 is 16 amino acids. After removal of 4 bases from V and 6 bases from J, the junction contained 3 bases not matched to a gene. Germline values: CDR1 MNHEY, CDR2 SMNVEV (reference sequence). The chain's CDR3 is CASSSWTSGGAGELFF. The CDR3 coding sequence is TGTGCCAGCAGTTCATGGACTAGCGGGGGGGCCGGGGAGCTGTTTTTT.

V gene TRBV6-5 combines with J gene TRBJ1-2; 11 positions match TRBD1. From germline, CDR1 is MNHEY and CDR2 SVGAGI. The V and J ends lost 3 bases and 6 bases, in that order; junction bases with no gene match: 6. The CDR3 extends over 15 amino acids. Here the CDR3 DNA reads TGTGCCAGCAGTTATCAGGGACAGGGGGTTAATGGCTACACCTTC. It encodes CASSYQGQGVNGYTF.

The count of this clone is one. The chain is built from TRBV4-3 and TRBJ2-7; 10 bases map to TRBD2. V gave up 1 base and J gave up 0 bases; unmatched junction bases: 6. This CDR3 has 17 residues. Germline CDR1 and CDR2: LGHNA and YSLEER. Here the CDR3 reads CASSQAPSGSFSYEQYF. The CDR3 nucleotides read TGCGCCAGCAGCCAAGCCCCTAGCGGGAGCTTCTCCTACGAGCAGTACTTC.

J is TRBJ2-7 and V is TRBV3-1 (or the pseudogene TRBV3-2); weak D call: TRBD1 (6 bases). Deletions cut 6 bases from V and 3 bases from J, with 15 bases between. Germline CDR1 is LGHDT and CDR2 is YNNKEL (reference sequence). This CDR3 is 14 amino acids long. As DNA, the CDR3 is TGTGCCAGCAGTCTAGGGTTGGGACACTACGAGCAGTACTTC. Translation gives CASSLGLGHYEQYF.

This chain joins TRBV2 and TRBJ2-1; 10 nucleotides line up with TRBD2. V was clipped by 5 bases and J by 6 bases; unmatched bases: 13. From germline, CDR1 is SNHLY and CDR2 FYNNEI. This CDR3 contains 17 residues. CDR3 loop: CASSRSVSGGASNEQFF. The CDR3, as DNA: TGTGCCAGCAGTCGATCCGTCAGCGGGGGGGCCAGCAATGAGCAGTTCTTC.

The V call is TRBV7-3, the J call TRBJ2-2; D is unclear. V was clipped by 5 bases and J by 6 bases, with 13 bases between them. The CDR3 extends over 14 amino acids. Germline lookup yields CDR1 SGHTA and CDR2 FQGTGA. In nucleotides, the CDR3 is TGTGCCAGCAGCCCCCTCAGTATTTCCGGGGAGCTGTTTTTT. Translated, it gives CASSPLSISGELFF. The entire variable domain, with the rest obtained from reference TRBV7-3 and TRBJ2-2, is as follows: GAGVSQTPSNKVTEKGKYVELRCDPISGHTALYWYRQSLGQGPEFLIYFQGTGAADDSGLPNDRFFAVRPEGSVSTLKIQRTERGDSAVYLCASSPLSISGELFFGEGSRLTVL.

J is TRBJ2-1 and V is TRBV21-1; whether TRBD1, the table's D call, matches the DNA was not checked. TRBV21-1 is termed a pseudogene. The CDR3 extends over 15 amino acids. CDR3 in amino acids: CASIPGQSPYNEQFF. The CDR3 region has the DNA TGTGCCAGCATCCCGGGACAGAGCCCCTACAATGAGCAGTTCTTC.

This chain links TRBV30 with TRBJ2-2, with TRBD2 matching over 13 bases. Germline values: CDR1 GTSNPN, CDR2 SVGIG (reference sequence). V lost 1 base and J lost 4; bases outside the gene matches: 6. The length of the CDR3 is 17 residues. The CDR3 nucleotides are TGTGCCTGGAGTGGAGGACTAGCGGGAGTATTCACCGGGGAGCTGTTTTTT. This gives the protein CAWSGGLAGVFTGELFF.

The chain uses TRBV9 and TRBJ1-1; D is unresolved. CDR3 size: 14 residues. The germline V gene has CDR1 SGDLS and CDR2 YYNGEE. With 4 bases removed from V and 1 base from J, the gap between germline ends came to 11 bases. CDR3 in DNA: TGTGCCAGCAGCCGTAGTGAGGGGAACACTGAAGCTTTCTTT. Protein sequence: CASSRSEGNTEAFF.

This chain connects TRBV4-3 to TRBJ2-6, with 8 bases matching TRBD1. The germline V gene encodes CDR1 LGHNA and CDR2 YSLEER. The CDR3 loop spans 17 amino acids. The V gene end was trimmed by 4 bases and the J gene end by 1 base; junction bases not matched to a gene: 6. The chain's CDR3 is CASSLTTGVSGANVLTF. The CDR3 region has the DNA TGCGCCAGCAGCCTCACGACAGGGGTATCTGGGGCCAACGTCCTGACTTTC.

The chain uses TRBV28 and TRBJ1-5; 8 bases fit TRBD1. The V and J ends lost 2 bases and 7 bases, in that order; junction bases with no gene match: 7. The CDR3 totals 15 residues. Germline V gene data show CDR1 as MDHEN and CDR2 as SYDVKM. CDR3 amino acids: CASSLITGGRQPQHF. The CDR3 region has the DNA TGTGCCAGCAGTTTAATTACAGGGGGAAGGCAGCCCCAGCATTTT.

This chain connects TRBV19 to TRBJ2-1, with D maybe TRBD2 (5 bases). V gave up 3 bases and J gave up 2 bases, with 8 bases separating them. Germline lookup yields CDR1 LNHDA and CDR2 SQIVND (reference sequence). This CDR3 is 14 amino acids long. DNA of the CDR3: TGTGCCAGTAGTATTTTCGGGGCCTACAATGAGCAGTTCTTC. Amino acids: CASSIFGAYNEQFF.